These T cell receptor beta chains were read from a single sample in a study of blood T cell repertoires in COVID-19. Data came from immunoSEQ multiplex PCR; TCRdb stores just in-frame clones and leaves some out. The table records 80,000 to 100,000 clones, 82% of them present only once. Input material: peripheral blood. The receptor source for this set is a man in his 70s with active or convalescent COVID-19. Both conserved end residues are part of each CDR3. Fields, in order: D gene, V gene, clone size, J gene, CDR3 DNA, CDR3 protein. The D gene is left open where the match is weak. A row's size may be missing; if present it is once, few, many or a size class.

d_gene: .; v_gene: TRBV18; abundance: .; j_gene: TRBJ2-3; CDR3nt: TGTGCCAGCTCACCAAAGGACTACACAGATACGCAGTATTTT; CDR3aa: CASSPKDYTDTQYF
d_gene: .; v_gene: TRBV3-1/TRBV3-2; abundance: once; j_gene: TRBJ2-3; CDR3nt: TGTGCCAGCAGCCAAGATGAGGGGGGGAGCACAGATACGCAGTATTTT; CDR3aa: CASSQDEGGSTDTQYF
d_gene: TRBD1; v_gene: TRBV19; abundance: .; j_gene: TRBJ1-5; CDR3nt: TGTGCCAGTAGTACCGTTGGGACAGGGGGTAATCAGCCCCAGCATTTT; CDR3aa: CASSTVGTGGNQPQHF
d_gene: .; v_gene: TRBV2; abundance: .; j_gene: TRBJ2-5; CDR3nt: TGTGCCAGCAGTCCCGGCTACTATACCCAGTACTTC; CDR3aa: CASSPGYYTQYF
d_gene: .; v_gene: TRBV19; abundance: .; j_gene: TRBJ2-7; CDR3nt: TGTGCCAGTAGCCCCTCAGCCAGGGGCTCCTACGAGCAGTACTTC; CDR3aa: CASSPSARGSYEQYF
d_gene: TRBD1; v_gene: TRBV6-5; abundance: once; j_gene: TRBJ1-2; CDR3nt: TGTGCCAGCAGTTTAACCGGGACAGGGGGGTTCACTGGCTACACCTTC; CDR3aa: CASSLTGTGGFTGYTF
d_gene: .; v_gene: TRBV20-1; abundance: .; j_gene: TRBJ2-3; CDR3nt: TGCAGTGCTGCAGACTATCCTAGACAGTATTTT; CDR3aa: CSAADYPRQYF
d_gene: TRBD2; v_gene: TRBV10-3; abundance: few; j_gene: TRBJ2-3; CDR3nt: TGTGCCATCAGTGACCCGGGACTAGCGGGGGAGGATACGCAGTATTTT; CDR3aa: CAISDPGLAGEDTQYF
d_gene: TRBD2; v_gene: TRBV11-2; abundance: .; j_gene: TRBJ2-1; CDR3nt: TGTGCCAGCAGCCCTCGGGGCAGCGGGGTGGGTAATGAGCAGTTCTTC; CDR3aa: CASSPRGSGVGNEQFF
d_gene: .; v_gene: TRBV6-5; abundance: .; j_gene: TRBJ2-7; CDR3nt: TGTGCCAGCAGTCCCGGGATCTCCTACGAGCAGTACTTC; CDR3aa: CASSPGISYEQYF
d_gene: TRBD1; v_gene: TRBV7-9; abundance: .; j_gene: TRBJ1-2; CDR3nt: TGTGCCAGCAGCTTAGACACCGGGACAGTGCGTTCCAACTATGGCTACACCTTC; CDR3aa: CASSLDTGTVRSNYGYTF
d_gene: TRBD1; v_gene: TRBV3-1/TRBV3-2; abundance: once; j_gene: TRBJ1-4; CDR3nt: TGTGCCAGCAGCCAACCCGACAGGGCGGGTAATGAAAAACTGTTTTTT; CDR3aa: CASSQPDRAGNEKLFF
d_gene: .; v_gene: TRBV2; abundance: .; j_gene: TRBJ2-3; CDR3nt: TGTGCCAGCAGTGCAAGACATAGCACAGATACGCAGTATTTT; CDR3aa: CASSARHSTDTQYF
d_gene: .; v_gene: TRBV6-5; abundance: .; j_gene: TRBJ1-2; CDR3nt: TGTGCCAGCAGTTACGCGCAGGGCAATGGCTACACCTTC; CDR3aa: CASSYAQGNGYTF
d_gene: TRBD1; v_gene: TRBV5-4; abundance: once; j_gene: TRBJ1-4; CDR3nt: TGTGCCAGCAGCTCCACAGGGGGCAGGAATGAAAAACTGTTTTTT; CDR3aa: CASSSTGGRNEKLFF
d_gene: .; v_gene: TRBV4-1; abundance: .; j_gene: TRBJ1-3; CDR3nt: TGCGCCAGCAGCCAACCCCGGGGGTCACAGAGCTCTGGAAACACCATATATTTT; CDR3aa: CASSQPRGSQSSGNTIYF
d_gene: TRBD1; v_gene: TRBV18; abundance: .; j_gene: TRBJ1-2; CDR3nt: TGTGCCAGCTCACCGGGACAGGACCTCTATGGCTACACCTTC; CDR3aa: CASSPGQDLYGYTF
d_gene: TRBD1; v_gene: TRBV6-2/TRBV6-3; abundance: .; j_gene: TRBJ1-1; CDR3nt: TGTGCCAGCAGTTATCGGCAGGGGGGTGTAGACACTGAAGCTTTCTTT; CDR3aa: CASSYRQGGVDTEAFF
d_gene: .; v_gene: TRBV7-9; abundance: .; j_gene: TRBJ2-3; CDR3nt: TGTGCCAGCAGCTTAAGAGCGCCAAGCACAGATACGCAGTATTTT; CDR3aa: CASSLRAPSTDTQYF
d_gene: .; v_gene: TRBV6-5; abundance: .; j_gene: TRBJ1-1; CDR3nt: TGTGCCAGCAGTCGGGCAGGGCGGGCTTTCTTT; CDR3aa: CASSRAGRAFF
d_gene: .; v_gene: TRBV7-9; abundance: .; j_gene: TRBJ2-1; CDR3nt: TGTGCCAGCAGCCGGTCGCAGGCTCACAATGAGCAGTTCTTC; CDR3aa: CASSRSQAHNEQFF
d_gene: TRBD1; v_gene: TRBV3-1/TRBV3-2; abundance: .; j_gene: TRBJ1-5; CDR3nt: TGTGCCAGCAGCCAAGGGCTGGGACAGGGGATTTCGCCCCAGCATTTT; CDR3aa: CASSQGLGQGISPQHF
d_gene: .; v_gene: TRBV18; abundance: .; j_gene: TRBJ2-3; CDR3nt: TGTGCCAGCTCAATCCTATCCACAGATACGCAGTATTTT; CDR3aa: CASSILSTDTQYF
d_gene: .; v_gene: TRBV2; abundance: .; j_gene: TRBJ2-5; CDR3nt: TGTGCCAGCAGCAGATGGGGGGTAGCATCTTCAAAAGAGACCCAGTACTTC; CDR3aa: CASSRWGVASSKETQYF
d_gene: .; v_gene: TRBV27; abundance: .; j_gene: TRBJ2-2; CDR3nt: TGTGCCAGCAGCCTAGGGGGGGACACCGGGGAGCTGTTTTTT; CDR3aa: CASSLGGDTGELFF
d_gene: TRBD1; v_gene: TRBV30; abundance: few; j_gene: TRBJ1-6; CDR3nt: TGTGCCTGGAGTCGGGAGGGGGCCTCACCCCTCCACTTT; CDR3aa: CAWSREGASPLHF
d_gene: .; v_gene: TRBV11-3; abundance: .; j_gene: TRBJ2-1; CDR3nt: TGTGCCAGCAGCTTACTCAATGAGCAGTTCTTC; CDR3aa: CASSLLNEQFF
d_gene: TRBD1; v_gene: TRBV7-9; abundance: .; j_gene: TRBJ2-7; CDR3nt: TGTGCCAGCAAACCCGGGACAGGGGGAAACGAGCAGTACTTC; CDR3aa: CASKPGTGGNEQYF
d_gene: .; v_gene: TRBV28; abundance: .; j_gene: TRBJ2-5; CDR3nt: TGTGCCAGCAGTCTAGTCAGACAAGAGACCCAGTACTTC; CDR3aa: CASSLVRQETQYF
d_gene: TRBD1; v_gene: TRBV2; abundance: .; j_gene: TRBJ2-1; CDR3nt: TGTGCCAGCAGGGAGGGACAGGGAGGGGAGCAGTTCTTC; CDR3aa: CASREGQGGEQFF
d_gene: .; v_gene: TRBV21-1; abundance: .; j_gene: TRBJ2-1; CDR3nt: TGTGCCAGCAGCAAATATCCGCGCGGGGGCTCCTACAATGAGCAGTTCTTC; CDR3aa: CASSKYPRGGSYNEQFF
d_gene: TRBD1; v_gene: TRBV3-1/TRBV3-2; abundance: once; j_gene: TRBJ2-7; CDR3nt: TGTGCCAGCAGCCAAGTACAGGGGAGAGGCGAGCAGTACTTC; CDR3aa: CASSQVQGRGEQYF
d_gene: TRBD2; v_gene: TRBV7-2; abundance: few; j_gene: TRBJ2-2; CDR3nt: TGTGCCAGCAGCTTAGAGGGAGGGGCCGGGGAGCTGTTTTTT; CDR3aa: CASSLEGGAGELFF
d_gene: TRBD1; v_gene: TRBV29-1; abundance: few; j_gene: TRBJ2-3; CDR3nt: TGCAGCGTTGGTGGCAGGGGGCCGACAGATACGCAGTATTTT; CDR3aa: CSVGGRGPTDTQYF
d_gene: TRBD2; v_gene: TRBV4-2; abundance: .; j_gene: TRBJ2-7; CDR3nt: TGTGCCAGCAGCCAAGTCACTAGCGGGGAGGGCGCCTACGAGCAGTACTTC; CDR3aa: CASSQVTSGEGAYEQYF